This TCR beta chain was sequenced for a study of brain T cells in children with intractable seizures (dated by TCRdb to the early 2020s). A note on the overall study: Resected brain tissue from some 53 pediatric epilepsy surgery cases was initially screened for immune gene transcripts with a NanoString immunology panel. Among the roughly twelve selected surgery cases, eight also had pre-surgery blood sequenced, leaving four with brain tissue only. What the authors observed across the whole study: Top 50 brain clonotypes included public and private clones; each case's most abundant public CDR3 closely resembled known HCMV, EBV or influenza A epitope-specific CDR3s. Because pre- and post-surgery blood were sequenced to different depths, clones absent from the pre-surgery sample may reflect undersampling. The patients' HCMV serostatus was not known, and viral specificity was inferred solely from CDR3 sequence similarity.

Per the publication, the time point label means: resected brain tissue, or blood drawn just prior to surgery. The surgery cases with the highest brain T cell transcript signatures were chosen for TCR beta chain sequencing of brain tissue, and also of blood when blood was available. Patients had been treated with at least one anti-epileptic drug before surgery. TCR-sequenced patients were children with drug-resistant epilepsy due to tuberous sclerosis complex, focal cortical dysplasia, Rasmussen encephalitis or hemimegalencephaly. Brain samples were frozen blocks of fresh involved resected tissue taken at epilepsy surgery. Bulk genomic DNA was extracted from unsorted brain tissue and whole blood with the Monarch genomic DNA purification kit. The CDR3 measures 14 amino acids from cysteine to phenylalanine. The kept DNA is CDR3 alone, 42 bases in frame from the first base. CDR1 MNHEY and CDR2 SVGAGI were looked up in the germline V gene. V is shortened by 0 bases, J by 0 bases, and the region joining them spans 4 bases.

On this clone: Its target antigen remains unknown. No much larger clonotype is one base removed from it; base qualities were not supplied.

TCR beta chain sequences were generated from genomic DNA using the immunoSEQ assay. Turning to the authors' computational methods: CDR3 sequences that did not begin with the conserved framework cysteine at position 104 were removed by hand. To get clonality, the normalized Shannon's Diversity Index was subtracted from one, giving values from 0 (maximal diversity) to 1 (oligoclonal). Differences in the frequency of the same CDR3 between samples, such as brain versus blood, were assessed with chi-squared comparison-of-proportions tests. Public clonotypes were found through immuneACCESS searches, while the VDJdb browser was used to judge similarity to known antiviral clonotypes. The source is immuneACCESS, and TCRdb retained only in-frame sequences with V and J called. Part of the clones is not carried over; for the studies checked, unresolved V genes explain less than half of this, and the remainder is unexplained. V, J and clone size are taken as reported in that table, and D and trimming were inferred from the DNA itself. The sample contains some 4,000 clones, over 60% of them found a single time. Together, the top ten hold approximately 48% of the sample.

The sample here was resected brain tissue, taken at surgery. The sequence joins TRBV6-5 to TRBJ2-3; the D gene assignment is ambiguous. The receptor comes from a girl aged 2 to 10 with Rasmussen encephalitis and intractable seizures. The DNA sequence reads TGTGCCAGCAGTTACTCGACTAGCACAGATACGCAGTATTTT. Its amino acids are CASSYSTSTDTQYF.